This T cell receptor (beta chain) was profiled in a study of blood T cell repertoires in COVID-19. Study context: Researchers got acute and convalescent COVID-19 samples from the United States, Italy and Spain.

Trimming took 1 base from V and 6 from J; bases not matched to a gene: 4. Per germline, CDR1 SGHAT and CDR2 FQNNGV. The CDR3 totals 14 residues. In the original analysis: Amplification from reference gene primers served as the basis for estimated nucleated cell counts. Clones were sequenced by immunoSEQ multiplex PCR, and TCRdb holds only the in-frame ones, with some missing. D and trimming come from the DNA, and the V and J calls and clone size come from that table. The table has about 360,000 clones, approximately 86% seen once. The chain is built from TRBV11-2 and TRBJ1-2; 8 bases align to TRBD1. The TCR comes from a woman aged 55-70 years with COVID-19, enrolled during active disease. The sample comprised peripheral blood. CDR3 in DNA: TGTGCCAGCAGCTTAGGACAGGGGAGACATGGCTACACCTTC. It yields the protein CASSLGQGRHGYTF.